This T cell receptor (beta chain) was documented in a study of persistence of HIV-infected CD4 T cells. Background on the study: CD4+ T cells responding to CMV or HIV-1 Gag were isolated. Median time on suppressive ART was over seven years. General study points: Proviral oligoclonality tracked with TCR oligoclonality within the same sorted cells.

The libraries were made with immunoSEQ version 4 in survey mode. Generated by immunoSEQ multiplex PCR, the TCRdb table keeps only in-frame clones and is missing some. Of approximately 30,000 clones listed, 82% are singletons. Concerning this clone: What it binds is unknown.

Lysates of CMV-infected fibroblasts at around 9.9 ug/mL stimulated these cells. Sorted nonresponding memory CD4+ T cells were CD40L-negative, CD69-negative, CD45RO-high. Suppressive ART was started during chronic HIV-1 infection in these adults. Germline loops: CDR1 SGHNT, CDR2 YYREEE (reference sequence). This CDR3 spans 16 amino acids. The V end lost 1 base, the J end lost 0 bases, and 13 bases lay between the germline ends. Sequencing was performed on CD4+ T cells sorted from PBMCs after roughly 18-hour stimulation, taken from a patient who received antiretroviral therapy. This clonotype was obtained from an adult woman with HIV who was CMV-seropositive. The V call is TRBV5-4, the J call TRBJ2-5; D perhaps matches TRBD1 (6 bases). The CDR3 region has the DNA TGTGCCAGCAGCTTGATGTCCAGGGGCGACCAAGAGACCCAGTACTTC. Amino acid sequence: CASSLMSRGDQETQYF. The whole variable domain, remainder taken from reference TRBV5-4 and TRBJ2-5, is ETGVTQSPTHLIKTRGQQVTLRCSSQSGHNTVSWYQQALGQGPQFIFQYYREEENGRGNFPPRFSGLQFPNYSSELNVNALELDDSALYLCASSLMSRGDQETQYFGPGTRLLVL.